A selection of T cell receptor beta chains follows, all from one sample in a study of identifying expanded T cells in peripheral blood. This table comes from immunoSEQ multiplex PCR, and its TCRdb copy is limited to in-frame clones, with some not included. The repertoire consists of roughly 92,000 clones, with 85% to 90% occurring once and the leading ten covering around 20%. What was sequenced was blood. The receptors originated from a person aged 18 to 70 in good health. The CDR3 runs from the conserved cysteine through the conserved F or W. A D gene is named only where the DNA matches it firmly. Clone size appears in some rows only: once, few, many, or a class for an expanded clone.

V gene: TRBV5-4
J gene: TRBJ1-2
D gene: .
clone size: .
CDR3 DNA: TGTGCCAGCAGCTTGGCCAGAGGGGCGAGGGGCTACACCTTC
CDR3 protein: CASSLARGARGYTF

V gene: TRBV27
J gene: TRBJ2-7
D gene: .
clone size: .
CDR3 DNA: TGTGCCAGCAGTTTCGTCGGCAGGGCCTACGAGCAGTACTTC
CDR3 protein: CASSFVGRAYEQYF

V gene: TRBV11-3
J gene: TRBJ2-7
D gene: .
clone size: .
CDR3 DNA: TGTGCCAGCAGCTTAGGTGGGGACTACGAGCAGTACTTC
CDR3 protein: CASSLGGDYEQYF

V gene: TRBV6-5
J gene: TRBJ1-5
D gene: .
clone size: .
CDR3 DNA: TGTGCCAGCAGTTACACCAGTGATCAGCCCCAGCATTTT
CDR3 protein: CASSYTSDQPQHF

V gene: TRBV19
J gene: TRBJ2-5
D gene: .
clone size: .
CDR3 DNA: TGTGCCAGTAGTAAGGGTACCCAAGAGACCCAGTACTTC
CDR3 protein: CASSKGTQETQYF

V gene: TRBV5-4
J gene: TRBJ1-2
D gene: .
clone size: once
CDR3 DNA: TGTGCCAGCAGCTTGGATATGGGGCCCGACTATGGCTACACCTTC
CDR3 protein: CASSLDMGPDYGYTF

V gene: TRBV19
J gene: TRBJ2-1
D gene: TRBD2
clone size: .
CDR3 DNA: TGTGCCAGTAGTATAAAGAGCGGGGGGGCCTATGAGCAGTTCTTC
CDR3 protein: CASSIKSGGAYEQFF

V gene: TRBV19
J gene: TRBJ2-1
D gene: TRBD2
clone size: .
CDR3 DNA: TGTGCCAGTAGTTGGACTAGCGGTATCAATGAGCAGTTCTTC
CDR3 protein: CASSWTSGINEQFF

V gene: TRBV4-1
J gene: TRBJ1-6
D gene: .
clone size: .
CDR3 DNA: TGCGCCAGCAGCCAACGTCTAGAGGGACGGGCCCATAATTCACCCCTCCACTTT
CDR3 protein: CASSQRLEGRAHNSPLHF

V gene: TRBV11-2
J gene: TRBJ2-7
D gene: TRBD1
clone size: .
CDR3 DNA: TGTGCCAGCAGCCAAAACAGGGGCTCGGAGCAGTACTTC
CDR3 protein: CASSQNRGSEQYF

V gene: TRBV29-1
J gene: TRBJ1-1
D gene: .
clone size: .
CDR3 DNA: TGCAGCGCCGTGAGGGACGGGGGTACTGAAGCTTTCTTT
CDR3 protein: CSAVRDGGTEAFF

V gene: TRBV7-6
J gene: TRBJ1-4
D gene: .
clone size: .
CDR3 DNA: TGTGCCAGCAGCCCCTACCAGGGAATTAGAACTAATGAAAAACTGTTTTTT
CDR3 protein: CASSPYQGIRTNEKLFF

V gene: TRBV7-2
J gene: TRBJ2-1
D gene: TRBD2
clone size: .
CDR3 DNA: TGTGCCAGCAGCTTAGCGGGAGCGGGGGGGAAGGAGCAGTTCTTC
CDR3 protein: CASSLAGAGGKEQFF

V gene: TRBV21-1
J gene: TRBJ2-7
D gene: .
clone size: .
CDR3 DNA: TGTGCCAGCAGCAACATCGGATGCCACTTGGGACAGGGGAACCGTCGCTGCTCCTACGAGCAGTACTTC
CDR3 protein: CASSNIGCHLGQGNRRCSYEQYF

V gene: TRBV5-5
J gene: TRBJ1-2
D gene: .
clone size: .
CDR3 DNA: TGTGCCAGCAGCCTAGTTGGGGGGCGCAACTATGGCTACACCTTC
CDR3 protein: CASSLVGGRNYGYTF

V gene: TRBV10-3
J gene: TRBJ2-5
D gene: .
clone size: .
CDR3 DNA: TGTGCCATCAGCACCCAGAGTCCCCCGCAAGAGACCCAGTACTTC
CDR3 protein: CAISTQSPPQETQYF

V gene: TRBV6-1
J gene: TRBJ1-1
D gene: .
clone size: .
CDR3 DNA: TGTGCCAGCAGTGAACCGTCGGTGAACACTGAAGCTTTCTTT
CDR3 protein: CASSEPSVNTEAFF

V gene: TRBV13
J gene: TRBJ2-5
D gene: .
clone size: .
CDR3 DNA: TGTGCCAGCAGCACGGGGGACCAAGAGACCCAGTACTTC
CDR3 protein: CASSTGDQETQYF

V gene: TRBV7-2
J gene: TRBJ2-7
D gene: .
clone size: once
CDR3 DNA: TGTGCCAGCAGCTTAGGGTCGTCTACGGGCTACGAGCAGTACTTC
CDR3 protein: CASSLGSSTGYEQYF

V gene: TRBV19
J gene: TRBJ1-5
D gene: .
clone size: few
CDR3 DNA: TGTGCCAGTAGTATGGGTAGGGATCAGCCCCAGCATTTT
CDR3 protein: CASSMGRDQPQHF

V gene: TRBV5-4
J gene: TRBJ2-5
D gene: TRBD1
clone size: .
CDR3 DNA: TGTGCCAGCAGCCGTACAGGGGTTGGGGAGACCCAGTACTTC
CDR3 protein: CASSRTGVGETQYF

V gene: TRBV19
J gene: TRBJ1-2
D gene: .
clone size: .
CDR3 DNA: TGTGCCAGTAGTATATACCGGACAGACGGCTACACCTTC
CDR3 protein: CASSIYRTDGYTF

V gene: TRBV25-1
J gene: TRBJ2-7
D gene: .
clone size: .
CDR3 DNA: TGTGCCAGCAGTGAATATCGCGGGGGCTCCGAGCAGTACTTC
CDR3 protein: CASSEYRGGSEQYF

V gene: TRBV4-3
J gene: TRBJ2-1
D gene: .
clone size: .
CDR3 DNA: TGCGCCAGCAGCCAGATAGATCGGGACAACAATGAGCAGTTCTTC
CDR3 protein: CASSQIDRDNNEQFF

V gene: TRBV7-2
J gene: TRBJ2-3
D gene: .
clone size: .
CDR3 DNA: TGTGCCAGCAGCTTACGGGGGCCGGGAGATACGCAGTATTTT
CDR3 protein: CASSLRGPGDTQYF

V gene: TRBV27
J gene: TRBJ2-7
D gene: .
clone size: few
CDR3 DNA: TGTGCCACCAAAAATCAGGGGAACGAGCAGTACTTC
CDR3 protein: CATKNQGNEQYF

V gene: TRBV10-3
J gene: TRBJ1-2
D gene: TRBD1
clone size: once
CDR3 DNA: TGTGCCACCGATTGGACAGGGGAAGGGCCCTATGGCTACACCTTC
CDR3 protein: CATDWTGEGPYGYTF

V gene: TRBV7-9
J gene: TRBJ2-3
D gene: .
clone size: .
CDR3 DNA: TGTGCCAGCAGCCGAGGCACAGATACGCAGTATTTT
CDR3 protein: CASSRGTDTQYF

V gene: TRBV19
J gene: TRBJ2-7
D gene: TRBD2
clone size: .
CDR3 DNA: TGTGCCAGTAGTATAGGACCGACTAGCGGACCGAACTACGAGCAGTACTTC
CDR3 protein: CASSIGPTSGPNYEQYF

V gene: TRBV7-2
J gene: TRBJ1-6
D gene: .
clone size: .
CDR3 DNA: TGTGCCAGCAGCCCTCAGAGCTCCTATAATTCACCCCTCCACTTT
CDR3 protein: CASSPQSSYNSPLHF

V gene: TRBV4-1
J gene: TRBJ1-2
D gene: .
clone size: .
CDR3 DNA: TGCGCCAGCAGCCAAGATCCTCTCGAAGGCTACACCTTC
CDR3 protein: CASSQDPLEGYTF

V gene: TRBV5-6
J gene: TRBJ1-1
D gene: TRBD1
clone size: .
CDR3 DNA: TGTGCCAGCAGCTGGGGACAGGGGCTGAACACTGAAGCTTTCTTT
CDR3 protein: CASSWGQGLNTEAFF

V gene: TRBV7-2
J gene: TRBJ1-6
D gene: .
clone size: few
CDR3 DNA: TGTGCCAGCAGACACGGGACCCTGGAGAATTCACCCCTCCACTTT
CDR3 protein: CASRHGTLENSPLHF

V gene: TRBV7-6
J gene: TRBJ1-1
D gene: .
clone size: .
CDR3 DNA: TGTGCCAGCAGCTCCCAGGGAAAGAACACTGAAGCTTTCTTT
CDR3 protein: CASSSQGKNTEAFF

V gene: TRBV4-3
J gene: TRBJ2-1
D gene: .
clone size: .
CDR3 DNA: TGCGCCAGCAGCCCGGACCCCGAGGTGAAAAATGAGCAGTTCTTC
CDR3 protein: CASSPDPEVKNEQFF

V gene: TRBV20-1
J gene: TRBJ1-2
D gene: .
clone size: .
CDR3 DNA: TGCAGCAGCTGGGGAATCGATGGCTACACCTTC
CDR3 protein: CSSWGIDGYTF

V gene: TRBV25-1
J gene: TRBJ2-1
D gene: .
clone size: .
CDR3 DNA: TGTGCCAGCAGTAGGGGTTACAATGAGCAGTTCTTC
CDR3 protein: CASSRGYNEQFF

V gene: TRBV6-5
J gene: TRBJ1-2
D gene: .
clone size: .
CDR3 DNA: TGTGCCAGCAGTCTCGGAACGACCTCGGATGGCTACACCTTC
CDR3 protein: CASSLGTTSDGYTF

V gene: TRBV18
J gene: TRBJ2-7
D gene: TRBD1
clone size: .
CDR3 DNA: TGTGCCAGCTCACCCGGACAGGGGGCCTACGAGCAGTACTTC
CDR3 protein: CASSPGQGAYEQYF

V gene: TRBV28
J gene: TRBJ1-2
D gene: .
clone size: .
CDR3 DNA: TGTGCCAGCAGTTTATGGCCCTCAGTTGCCTATGGCTACACCTTC
CDR3 protein: CASSLWPSVAYGYTF

V gene: TRBV7-2
J gene: TRBJ2-3
D gene: .
clone size: .
CDR3 DNA: TGTGCCAGCAGCGTGGCCCGACCCCCCGATACGCAGTATTTT
CDR3 protein: CASSVARPPDTQYF

V gene: TRBV7-9
J gene: TRBJ2-5
D gene: TRBD2
clone size: .
CDR3 DNA: TGTGCCAGCAGTCCCGGACTAGCAAGGGTTCGAGAGACCCAGTACTTC
CDR3 protein: CASSPGLARVRETQYF

V gene: TRBV27
J gene: TRBJ2-7
D gene: TRBD2
clone size: .
CDR3 DNA: TGTGCCAGCAGTTTATCTTGGGGGGGGGCCTACGAGCAGTACTTC
CDR3 protein: CASSLSWGGAYEQYF

V gene: TRBV5-6
J gene: TRBJ2-7
D gene: .
clone size: .
CDR3 DNA: TGTGCCAGCAGCTTGGGGGGGTACGAGCAGTACTTC
CDR3 protein: CASSLGGYEQYF

V gene: TRBV2
J gene: TRBJ1-2
D gene: .
clone size: .
CDR3 DNA: TGTGCCAGCCTGGGCCGGGGCTACACCTTC
CDR3 protein: CASLGRGYTF

V gene: TRBV7-8
J gene: TRBJ2-7
D gene: .
clone size: .
CDR3 DNA: TGTGCCAGCAGCTTGGAGTGGACCGAGCAGTACTTC
CDR3 protein: CASSLEWTEQYF

V gene: TRBV2
J gene: TRBJ1-1
D gene: .
clone size: .
CDR3 DNA: TGTGCCAGCAACCGACCTGGGACGGTGAACACTGAAGCTTTCTTT
CDR3 protein: CASNRPGTVNTEAFF

V gene: TRBV19
J gene: TRBJ1-5
D gene: .
clone size: .
CDR3 DNA: TGTGCCAGTAGTATAAGGGGGAGTAGCAATCAGCCCCAGCATTTT
CDR3 protein: CASSIRGSSNQPQHF

V gene: TRBV30
J gene: TRBJ2-2
D gene: .
clone size: .
CDR3 DNA: TGTGCCTGGAAAGACAGGAACACCGGGGAGCTGTTTTTT
CDR3 protein: CAWKDRNTGELFF

V gene: TRBV9
J gene: TRBJ2-1
D gene: .
clone size: .
CDR3 DNA: TGTGCCAGCAGCGTTACCGGACACACATACAATGAGCAGTTCTTC
CDR3 protein: CASSVTGHTYNEQFF

V gene: TRBV5-6
J gene: TRBJ2-7
D gene: TRBD1
clone size: .
CDR3 DNA: TGTGCCAGCAGCTGGACAGGGAGCTCCTACGAGCAGTACTTC
CDR3 protein: CASSWTGSSYEQYF

V gene: TRBV6-5
J gene: TRBJ1-1
D gene: TRBD1
clone size: .
CDR3 DNA: TGTGCCAGCAGTTACTCGGGGACAGGTAACACTGAAGCTTTCTTT
CDR3 protein: CASSYSGTGNTEAFF

V gene: TRBV10-3
J gene: TRBJ1-2
D gene: .
clone size: .
CDR3 DNA: TGTGCCAGCGGTCCCTCCGAGGTTGAGTGGGGCTACACCTTC
CDR3 protein: CASGPSEVEWGYTF

V gene: TRBV18
J gene: TRBJ2-2
D gene: TRBD1
clone size: .
CDR3 DNA: TGTGCCAGCTCACCACTCGGACAGGGTGGTACCGGGGAGCTGTTTTTT
CDR3 protein: CASSPLGQGGTGELFF

V gene: TRBV6-1
J gene: TRBJ2-7
D gene: .
clone size: .
CDR3 DNA: TGTGCCAGCAGTGATCAGGACACACACCGCTCCGAGCAGTACTTC
CDR3 protein: CASSDQDTHRSEQYF